This T cell receptor beta chain originates from a study of beta chain features in type 1 diabetes. Overall study results and limits: Individuals with type 1 diabetes displayed fewer insertions and more deletions at VDJ junctions. Type 1 diabetes patients showed a moderate but significant shortening of TCRB CDR3s in all four CD4+ subsets.

With respect to this clone: Its matching antigen is unknown. The identical CDR3 is also encoded by other nucleotide sequences in the sample.

All of the isolated RNA was reverse transcribed, so expressed TCRB transcripts were sequenced. Sequencing used immunoSEQ multiplex PCR; TCRdb keeps in-frame clones, though not all of them. The table has hundreds of thousands of clones, about 70% seen once. This CDR3 spans 11 amino acids. Germline CDR1 reads GTSNPN; CDR2 reads SVGIG (reference sequence). V lost 1 base, J lost 3 bases, and 3 bases lay in between. Sequencing input: naive CD4+ T cells from blood. The sequence was collected from a man aged 25 to 40 in good health. The V call is TRBV30, the J call TRBJ2-5, with unresolved D. The CDR3 protein is CAWSGEETQYF. In DNA form, the CDR3 reads TGTGCCTGGAGTGGGGAAGAGACCCAGTACTTC. The full variable domain, completed using reference TRBV30 and TRBJ2-5, is SQTIHQWPATLVQPVGSPLSLECTVEGTSNPNLYWYRQAAGRGLQLLFYSVGIGQISSEVPQNLSASRPQDRQFILSSKKLLLSDSGFYLCAWSGEETQYFGPGTRLLVL.